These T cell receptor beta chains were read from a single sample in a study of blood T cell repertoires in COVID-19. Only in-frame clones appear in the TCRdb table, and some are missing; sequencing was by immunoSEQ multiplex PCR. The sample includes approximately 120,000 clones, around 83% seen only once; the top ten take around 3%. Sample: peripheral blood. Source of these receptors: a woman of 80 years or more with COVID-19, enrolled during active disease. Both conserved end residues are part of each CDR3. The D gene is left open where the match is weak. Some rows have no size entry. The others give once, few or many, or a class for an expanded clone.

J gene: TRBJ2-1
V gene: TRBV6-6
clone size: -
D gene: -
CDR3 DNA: TGTGCCAGCAAATCTAATGAGCAGTTCTTC
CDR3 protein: CASKSNEQFF

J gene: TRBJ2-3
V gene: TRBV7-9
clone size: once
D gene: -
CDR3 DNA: TGTGCCAGCAGCTTCACTCAAGGAGGTTTCACAGATACGCAGTATTTT
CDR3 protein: CASSFTQGGFTDTQYF

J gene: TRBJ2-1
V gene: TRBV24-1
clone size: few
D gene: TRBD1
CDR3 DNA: TGTGCCACCCGTCCCGGGACAGGGGAGGGTTCCTACAATGAGCAGTTCTTC
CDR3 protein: CATRPGTGEGSYNEQFF

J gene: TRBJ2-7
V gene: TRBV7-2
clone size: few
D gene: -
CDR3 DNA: TGTGCCAGCAGCTTAAGTGGGAGCTCCTACGAGCAGTACTTC
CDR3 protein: CASSLSGSSYEQYF

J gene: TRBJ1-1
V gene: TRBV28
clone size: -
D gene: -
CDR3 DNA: TGTGCCAGCAGGCTAACCCGGGGTGAAGCTTTCTTT
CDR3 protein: CASRLTRGEAFF

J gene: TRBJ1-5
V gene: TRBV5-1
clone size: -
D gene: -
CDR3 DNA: TGCGCCAGCAGCTTGGGGGGGCTCGACCAGCCCCAGCATTTT
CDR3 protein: CASSLGGLDQPQHF

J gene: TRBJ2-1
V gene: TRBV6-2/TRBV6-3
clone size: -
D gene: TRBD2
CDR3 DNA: TGTGCCAGCAGCCCTTTTTCGGGGGAGGGAGAGGATGAGCAGTTCTTC
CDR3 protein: CASSPFSGEGEDEQFF

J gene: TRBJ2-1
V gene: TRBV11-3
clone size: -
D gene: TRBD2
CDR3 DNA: TGTGCCAGCAGCGGGACTAGCGGGATCGATGAGCAGTTCTTC
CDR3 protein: CASSGTSGIDEQFF

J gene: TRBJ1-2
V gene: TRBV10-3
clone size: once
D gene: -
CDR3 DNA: TGTGCCATCACTACCGGGACTCATGGAGGCTACACCTTC
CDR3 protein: CAITTGTHGGYTF

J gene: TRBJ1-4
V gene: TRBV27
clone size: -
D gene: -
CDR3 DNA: TGTGCCAGCAGTAGGACGGAGGAGGGAAAACTGTTTTTT
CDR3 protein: CASSRTEEGKLFF

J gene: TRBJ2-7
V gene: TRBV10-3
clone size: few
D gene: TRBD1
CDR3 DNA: TGTGCCATCAGTGTTGGGACAGGGACCCCCGAGCAGTACTTC
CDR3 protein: CAISVGTGTPEQYF

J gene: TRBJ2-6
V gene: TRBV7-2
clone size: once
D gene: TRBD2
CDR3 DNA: TGTGCCAGCAGCTTATCGGCGGGGGTGCCTTATTCTGGGGCCAACGTCCTGACTTTC
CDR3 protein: CASSLSAGVPYSGANVLTF

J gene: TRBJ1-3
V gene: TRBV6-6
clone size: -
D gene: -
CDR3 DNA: TGTGCCAGCTCATTAGCGGCGTCCGGAAACACCATATATTTT
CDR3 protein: CASSLAASGNTIYF

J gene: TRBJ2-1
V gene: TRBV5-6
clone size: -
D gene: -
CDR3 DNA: TGTGCCAGCAGCCAATACAATGAGCAGTTCTTC
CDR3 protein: CASSQYNEQFF

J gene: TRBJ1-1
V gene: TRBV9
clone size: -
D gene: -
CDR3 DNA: TGTGCCAGCAGCGTAGGCCTCAGTAACACTGAAGCTTTCTTT
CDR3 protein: CASSVGLSNTEAFF

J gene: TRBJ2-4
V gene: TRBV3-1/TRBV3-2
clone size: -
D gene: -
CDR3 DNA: TGTGCCAGCAGCCAAGGTTTCGACGGACTGGCCAAAAACATTCAGTACTTC
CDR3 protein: CASSQGFDGLAKNIQYF

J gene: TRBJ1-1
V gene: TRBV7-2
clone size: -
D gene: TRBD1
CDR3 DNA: TGTGCCAGCAGCTCGGGACAGGGGGAAAGGTCTGAAGCTTTCTTT
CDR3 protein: CASSSGQGERSEAFF

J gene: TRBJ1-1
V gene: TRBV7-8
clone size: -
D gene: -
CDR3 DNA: TGTGCCAGCAGCTTAGTCCGGACAGAAGCAACTGAAGCTTTCTTT
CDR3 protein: CASSLVRTEATEAFF

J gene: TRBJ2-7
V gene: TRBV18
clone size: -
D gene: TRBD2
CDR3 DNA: TGTGCCAGCTCACCACTAGCGGGAGGGCCGGTCGAGCAGTACTTC
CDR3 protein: CASSPLAGGPVEQYF

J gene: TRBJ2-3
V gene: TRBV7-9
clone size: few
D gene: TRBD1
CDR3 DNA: TGTGCCAGCAGCTTAGGGACAGGGGGCCCTAGCACAGATACGCAGTATTTT
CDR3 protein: CASSLGTGGPSTDTQYF

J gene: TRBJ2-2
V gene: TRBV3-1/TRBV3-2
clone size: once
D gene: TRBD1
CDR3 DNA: TGTGCCAGCAGCCATTTGGGACAGGTGAACACCGGGGAGCTGTTTTTT
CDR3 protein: CASSHLGQVNTGELFF

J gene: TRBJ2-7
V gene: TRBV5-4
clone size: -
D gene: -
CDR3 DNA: TGTGCCAGCAGCTTGGGGGCGGGAACGGGGTCTGTCGAGCAGTACTTC
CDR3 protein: CASSLGAGTGSVEQYF

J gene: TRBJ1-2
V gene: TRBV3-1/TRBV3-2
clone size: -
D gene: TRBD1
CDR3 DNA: TGTGCCAGCAGCTCCCGGGACAGGATCCTCTATGGCTACACCTTC
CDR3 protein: CASSSRDRILYGYTF

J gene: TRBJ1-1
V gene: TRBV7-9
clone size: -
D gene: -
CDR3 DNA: TGTGCCAGCAGCACTCAAACAGGGCTCCCTGAAGCTTTCTTT
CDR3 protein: CASSTQTGLPEAFF

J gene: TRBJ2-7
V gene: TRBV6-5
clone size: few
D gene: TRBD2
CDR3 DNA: TGTGCCAGCAGTTACTCGCGGGGGGCCTACGAGCAGTACTTC
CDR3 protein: CASSYSRGAYEQYF

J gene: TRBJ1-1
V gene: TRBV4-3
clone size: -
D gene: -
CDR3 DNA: TGCGCCAGCAGCCTAGGACTCGGTGGGAACACTGAAGCTTTCTTT
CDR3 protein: CASSLGLGGNTEAFF

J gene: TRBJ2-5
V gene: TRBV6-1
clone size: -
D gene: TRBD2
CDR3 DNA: TGTGCCAGCAGTGAACTAGCGGGGGAACAAGAGACCCAGTACTTC
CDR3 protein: CASSELAGEQETQYF

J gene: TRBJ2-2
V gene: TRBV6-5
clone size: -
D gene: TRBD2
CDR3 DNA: TGTGCCAGCAGTTACTCGTGGACTAGCGTTAGCGGGGAGCTGTTTTTT
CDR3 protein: CASSYSWTSVSGELFF

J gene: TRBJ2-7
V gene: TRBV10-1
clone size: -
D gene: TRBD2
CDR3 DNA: TGCGCCAGCAGAGTTGCTAGCGGTCCTAGCTCCTACGAGCAGTACTTC
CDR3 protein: CASRVASGPSSYEQYF

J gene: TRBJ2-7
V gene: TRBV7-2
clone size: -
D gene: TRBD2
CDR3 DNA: TGTGCCAGCAGCTTAGTGGGGAGGGACGAGCAGTACTTC
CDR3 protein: CASSLVGRDEQYF

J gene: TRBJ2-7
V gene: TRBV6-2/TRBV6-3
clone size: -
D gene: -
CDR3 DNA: TGTGCCAGCAGTTATAATGGGGGGAGGTACGAGCAGTACTTC
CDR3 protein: CASSYNGGRYEQYF

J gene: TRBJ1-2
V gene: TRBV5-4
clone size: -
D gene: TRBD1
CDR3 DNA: TGTGCCAGCAGCTCAGGACAGGGCGGCTATGGCTACACCTTC
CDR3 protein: CASSSGQGGYGYTF

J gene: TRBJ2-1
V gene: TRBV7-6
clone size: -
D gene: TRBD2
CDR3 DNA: TGTGCCAGCAGCCAAGTGGGTACTCGGGGGGCCTACAATGAGCAGTTCTTC
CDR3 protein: CASSQVGTRGAYNEQFF

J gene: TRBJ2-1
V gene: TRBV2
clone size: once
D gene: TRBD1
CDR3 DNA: TGTGCCAGCGGCTCCGGGACAGGGGTATACAATGAGCAGTTCTTC
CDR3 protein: CASGSGTGVYNEQFF

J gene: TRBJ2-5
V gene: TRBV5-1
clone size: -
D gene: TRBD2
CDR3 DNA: TGCGCCAGCAGAGCGGGACTAGCGGAGCAAGAGACCCAGTACTTC
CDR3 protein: CASRAGLAEQETQYF

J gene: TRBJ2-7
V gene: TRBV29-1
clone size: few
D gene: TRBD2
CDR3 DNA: TGCAGCGTGAATACCGGGACTAGCGTCCACGAGCAGTACTTC
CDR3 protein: CSVNTGTSVHEQYF